Listed below are T cell receptor beta chains from one sample, sequenced in a study of regulatory T cells in long-lasting Graves disease. MiXCR, applied by TCRdb to the multiplex PCR reads, yields one record per CDR3 protein. Of 540,000 or so distinct CDR3 sequences detected, about 14% appear once; the ten largest clones hold roughly a tenth. The same data also contributed to another study, on T cells in Graves' hyperthyroidism and ophthalmopathy.

The source was peripheral blood mononuclear cells (PBMCs), collected at new diagnosis, from a patient treated with antithyroid drugs. The receptors were sampled from a man under 40 with Graves disease. The CDR3 runs from the conserved cysteine through the conserved F or W. The order of the fields is D gene, J gene, V gene, clone size, CDR3 protein, CDR3 DNA. A D gene is named only where the DNA matches it firmly. The size field is filled for only some rows; it gives once, few, many or a size class.

NA TRBJ1-1 TRBV13 many CASNNPGLVSNTEAFF TGTGCCAGCAACAACCCAGGGCTTGTCTCCAACACTGAAGCTTTCTTT
NA TRBJ1-1 TRBV28 many CASSLYRVGTEAFF TGTGCCAGCAGTTTATACAGGGTGGGCACTGAAGCTTTCTTT
NA TRBJ2-1 TRBV5-1 many CASSLRQATLAYNEQFF TGCGCCAGCAGCTTGAGACAGGCCACCCTCGCTTACAATGAGCAGTTCTTC
NA TRBJ2-5 TRBV27 NA CASSPQRVQETQYF TGTGCCAGCAGTCCCCAGCGGGTCCAAGAGACCCAGTACTTC
TRBD2 TRBJ2-7 TRBV27 NA CASGLAGEDDEQYF TGTGCCAGCGGACTAGCGGGAGAGGATGACGAGCAGTACTTC
TRBD2 TRBJ2-7 TRBV27 many CASAGRSSYEQYF TGTGCCAGCGCCGGGAGGAGCTCCTACGAGCAGTACTTC
NA TRBJ2-5 TRBV12-3/TRBV12-4 many CASTKVGASGKTQYF TGTGCCAGCACCAAGGTGGGGGCTAGCGGAAAGACCCAGTACTTC
TRBD2 TRBJ2-7 TRBV29-1 NA CSVRTSGSGSYEQYF TGCAGCGTACGTACTAGCGGGAGCGGTTCCTACGAGCAGTACTTC
TRBD1 TRBJ2-2 TRBV7-3 NA CASGTGANTGELFF TGTGCCAGTGGGACAGGGGCGAACACCGGGGAGCTGTTTTTT
NA TRBJ2-5 TRBV12-3/TRBV12-4 many CASSVLRGQETQYF TGTGCCAGCAGCGTGCTCAGGGGACAAGAGACCCAGTACTTC
TRBD2 TRBJ2-3 TRBV5-1 NA CASRVSGRANADTQYF TGCGCCAGCAGAGTTAGCGGGAGGGCCAACGCAGATACGCAGTATTTT
NA TRBJ2-1 TRBV12-3/TRBV12-4 NA CASSLHWEQFF TGTGCCAGCAGCCTCCACTGGGAGCAGTTCTTC
TRBD1 TRBJ1-4 TRBV2 many CASGRQGATNEKLFF TGTGCCAGCGGCAGACAGGGAGCAACTAATGAAAAACTGTTTTTT
NA TRBJ1-4 TRBV10-3 many CAIGVGTDEKLFF TGTGCCATCGGGGTAGGGACGGATGAAAAACTGTTTTTT
NA TRBJ1-5 TRBV27 few CASSQQEYNQPQHF TGTGCCAGCAGTCAACAGGAATACAATCAGCCCCAGCATTTT
NA TRBJ2-3 TRBV12-3/TRBV12-4 many CASSSRGLKTTDTQYF TGTGCCAGCAGCAGCCGAGGACTAAAGACCACAGATACGCAGTATTTT
TRBD1 TRBJ1-5 TRBV7-2 many CASSFLDRAQPQHF TGTGCCAGCAGCTTTCTTGACAGGGCACAGCCCCAGCATTTT
NA TRBJ2-1 TRBV12-5 NA CASGSGGSYNEQFF TGTGCTAGTGGTTCCGGCGGATCCTACAATGAGCAGTTCTTC
NA TRBJ2-5 TRBV6-1 few CASSTPQGRNRETQYF TGTGCCAGCAGTACCCCCCAGGGGCGGAACCGAGAGACCCAGTACTTC
NA TRBJ2-3 TRBV5-1 many CASSLHLGGSTDTQYF TGCGCCAGCAGCTTGCATTTGGGGGGAAGCACAGATACGCAGTATTTT
NA TRBJ1-2 TRBV7-8 few CASSSTGHEEGYTF TGTGCCAGCAGCTCCACAGGACACGAGGAGGGCTACACCTTC
NA TRBJ2-1 TRBV29-1 many CSAGGIWYNEQFF TGCAGCGCTGGGGGAATATGGTACAATGAGCAGTTCTTC
NA TRBJ2-5 TRBV11-2 many CASSLGPGKETQYF TGTGCCAGCAGCTTAGGTCCAGGGAAGGAGACCCAGTACTTC
TRBD1 TRBJ1-2 TRBV3-1 many CASSQDNRGSGGYTF TGTGCCAGCAGCCAAGATAACAGGGGATCGGGCGGCTACACCTTC
TRBD2 TRBJ2-3 TRBV7-9 NA CASSWGTSGSPPDTQYF TGTGCCAGCAGCTGGGGGACTAGCGGGAGTCCCCCAGATACGCAGTATTTT
TRBD2 TRBJ2-1 TRBV12-3/TRBV12-4 many CASTPGTSGVAYNEQFF TGTGCCAGCACTCCTGGGACTAGCGGGGTCGCCTACAATGAGCAGTTCTTC
NA TRBJ2-5 TRBV2 many CASPRIDGTQYF TGTGCCAGCCCTCGCATTGATGGGACCCAGTACTTC
TRBD1 TRBJ1-1 TRBV5-1 many CASSPGTGASGKAEAFF TGCGCCAGCAGCCCAGGGACAGGGGCTTCAGGGAAGGCTGAAGCTTTCTTT
TRBD1 TRBJ1-2 TRBV20-1 many CSAPGQGVNYGYTF TGCAGTGCACCGGGACAGGGGGTTAACTATGGCTACACCTTC
NA TRBJ2-5 TRBV20-1 NA CSARGAGLGAQYF TGCAGTGCTAGGGGGGCAGGGCTCGGGGCCCAGTACTTC
NA TRBJ1-2 TRBV2 many CASMYGRINYGYTF TGTGCCAGCATGTACGGACGGATAAACTATGGCTACACCTTC
NA TRBJ1-4 TRBV7-2 many CASSGEAGNEKLFF TGTGCCAGCAGCGGGGAGGCCGGTAATGAAAAACTGTTTTTT
NA TRBJ1-2 TRBV6-1 many CASSTNPGNRGGYTF TGTGCCAGCAGTACAAACCCAGGGAATCGGGGTGGCTACACCTTC
NA TRBJ1-1 TRBV7-9 many CASSLGALEAFF TGTGCCAGCAGCTTAGGGGCACTTGAAGCTTTCTTT
TRBD1 TRBJ2-3 TRBV5-6 NA CASSLLSRGLNQRSTDTQYF TGTGCCAGCAGCTTGCTATCCAGGGGGCTTAATCAGAGGAGCACAGATACGCAGTATTTT
NA TRBJ2-7 TRBV5-5 many CASSLSEGLGEQYF TGTGCCAGCAGCCTTTCGGAGGGTTTGGGAGAGCAGTACTTC
TRBD1 TRBJ2-2 TRBV19 NA CASSIQGAGTGELFF TGTGCCAGTAGTATACAGGGGGCAGGCACCGGGGAGCTGTTTTTT
NA TRBJ1-4 TRBV6-4 few CASKVMGAAGNEKLFF TGTGCCAGCAAGGTGATGGGGGCCGCCGGTAATGAAAAACTGTTTTTT
NA TRBJ2-1 TRBV2 many CASRSGRDYNEQFF TGTGCCAGCCGCAGTGGAAGGGATTACAATGAGCAGTTCTTC
NA TRBJ1-5 TRBV24-1 many CATPKRGHQPQHF TGTGCCACCCCGAAGAGGGGCCATCAGCCCCAGCATTTT
NA TRBJ2-2 TRBV27 few CASSLEAPRDGELFF TGTGCCAGCAGTTTAGAAGCACCACGGGACGGGGAGCTGTTTTTT
NA TRBJ1-4 TRBV10-3 few CAISERGRINEKLFF TGTGCCATCAGTGAGAGAGGCAGAATTAATGAAAAACTGTTTTTT